This TCR beta chain comes out of a study of blood T cell repertoires in COVID-19. About the research overall: COVID-19 samples from acute and convalescent phases originated in the United States, Italy and Spain.

The CDR3 has 15 amino acids. Trimming removed 8 bases from V and 2 bases from J, with 18 bases in between. Germline CDR1 MNHEY, CDR2 SMNVEV (reference sequence). Enrolled through a virtual design, the participants were between roughly 18 and 90 years of age and came from fewer than 30 US areas. This table comes from immunoSEQ multiplex PCR, and its TCRdb copy is limited to in-frame clones, with some not included. Counted here are over 200,000 clones, about 89% occurring once; the ten biggest clones make up 0.95% to 1.5%. The chain carries TRBV27 and TRBJ1-2, with unresolved D. The TCR sequence derives from a human donor in a cohort exposed to, infected with or recovered from COVID-19 (not recorded which). The donor label of this sample is uncertain. The sequenced material came from PBMCs or T cells enriched from blood (not recorded which). The CDR3 is CASRSLTDYNYGYTF. CDR3 nucleotides: TGTGCCAGCCGTAGTCTTACAGACTACAACTATGGCTACACCTTC.